The 21 T cell receptor beta chains below were found in one sample sequenced in a study of cytomegalovirus exposure and HLA in healthy donors (dated by TCRdb to about 2017). The library came from the immunoSEQ multiplex PCR assay. TCRdb took over this immuneACCESS table, retaining in-frame rearrangements with V and J assigned. Such tables are incomplete; in checked studies, under half of the missing clones stem from an unresolved V gene, and the remainder is unexplained. The sample contains 220,000 or so clones, over 75% of them found a single time. The ten largest make up 2% to 2.5% of the sample. Material for sequencing was PBMCs. These receptor sequences come from a woman younger than 30 in good health and CMV-seropositive.

This clone came up a few times. The chain carries TRBV20-1 and TRBJ1-1; TRBD1 might be the D (5 bases). The CDR3 is 11 amino acids. The V end lost 0 bases, the J end lost 11 bases, and 10 bases lay between the germline ends. Germline V gene lookup returns CDR1 DFQATT and CDR2 SNEGSKA (reference sequence). The CDR3: CSARDETVAFF. The CDR3 DNA sequence: TGCAGTGCTAGAGATGAGACAGTTGCTTTCTTT.

The J gene is TRBJ2-1, the V gene TRBV7-3, with D tentatively TRBD1 (6 bases). Germline lookup yields CDR1 SGHTA and CDR2 FQGTGA. The CDR3 contains 15 residues. Trimming shortened V by 1 base and J by 4 bases, and 11 bases separated the two germline ends. CDR3 protein: CASSLKGVTYNEQFF. In nucleotides, the CDR3 is TGTGCCAGCAGCTTAAAGGGGGTAACTTACAATGAGCAGTTCTTC.

The chain joins TRBV18 to TRBJ2-3; 8 bases map to TRBD2. This CDR3 has 16 amino acids. Germline V CDR1 and CDR2: KGHSH, LQKENI. V lost 2 bases, J lost 5 bases, and 9 bases stayed unmatched. CDR3 bases: TGTGCCAGCTCACCAAGCCTAGCGGGCAGAAGAGATACGCAGTATTTT. Residues: CASSPSLAGRRDTQYF.

This clone was recorded only once. The chain carries TRBV5-4 and TRBJ2-3; a weak D match, TRBD1 (5 bases). The V gene lost 4 bases and the J gene lost 2 bases, with 11 bases spanning the gap. CDR3 size: 14 residues. CDR1 SGHNT and CDR2 YYREEE come from the germline V gene (reference sequence). In DNA, the CDR3 is TGTGCCAGCAGCCTATGGGGCTCCACAGATACGCAGTATTTT. Translating it yields CASSLWGSTDTQYF.

The chain combines TRBV5-4 with TRBJ2-1; D may be TRBD1 (6 bases). The germline V gene encodes CDR1 SGHNT and CDR2 YYREEE (reference sequence). The CDR3 runs to 13 residues. V lost 5 bases to trimming and J lost 12 bases, with 18 bases between them. The CDR3 sequence: CASSIPQGKGQFF. CDR3 DNA: TGTGCCAGCAGTATACCGCAGGGGAAGGGGCAGTTCTTC.

This clone was recorded a few times. The chain carries TRBV2 and TRBJ2-7; 7 nucleotides align to TRBD1. Germline V gives CDR1 SNHLY, CDR2 FYNNEI. The V segment lost 0 bases and the J segment 3 bases; nucleotides outside the gene matches: 2. The CDR3 sequence is 14 residues long. The CDR3 spells CASSEAGTDYEQYF. CDR3 coding DNA: TGTGCCAGCAGTGAAGCAGGGACAGACTACGAGCAGTACTTC.

This chain uses TRBV7-8 with TRBJ2-2; maybe TRBD2 (5 bases). The CDR3 length is 13 residues. Germline CDR1 is SGHVS and CDR2 is FQNEAQ. The V end lost 11 bases, the J end lost 4 bases, and 14 bases lay between the germline ends. CDR3: CAARAGLTGELFF. The CDR3 nucleotides read TGTGCCGCGAGGGCGGGCCTCACCGGGGAGCTGTTTTTT. The full variable domain, its missing parts supplied by reference TRBV7-8 and TRBJ2-2, is GAGVSQSPRYKVAKRGQDVALRCDPISGHVSLFWYQQALGQGPEFLTYFQNEAQLDKSGLPSDRFFAERPEGSVSTLKIQRTQQEDSAVYLCAARAGLTGELFFGEGSRLTVL.

V is TRBV28 and J is TRBJ1-1; D may be TRBD1 (5 bases). CDR1 is MDHEN and CDR2 is SYDVKM in the germline V gene. This CDR3 is built from 13 residues. V was cut by 3 bases and J by 1 base, with 6 bases left in between. In nucleotides, the CDR3 is TGTGCCAGCAGTTTTGGACAGAACACTGAAGCTTTCTTT. Translation: CASSFGQNTEAFF.

The chain couples TRBV27 to TRBJ2-5, with D perhaps matching TRBD1 (6 bases). V was cut by 4 bases and J by 2 bases, with 14 bases left in between. CDR1 is MNHEY and CDR2 is SMNVEV in the germline V gene (reference sequence). The CDR3 totals 15 residues. CDR3 residues: CASSSLGQTQETQYF. The CDR3 DNA reads as TGTGCCAGCAGTTCCCTCGGACAGACGCAAGAGACCCAGTACTTC.

The V and J genes are TRBV28 and TRBJ2-5; D gene ambiguous. Germline loops: CDR1 MDHEN, CDR2 SYDVKM. The CDR3 covers 14 residues. Trimming shortened V by 5 bases and J by 4 bases, and 14 bases separated the two germline ends. The DNA for the CDR3 is TGTGCCAGCAGTGCGGATCCCCTCGGAGAGACCCAGTACTTC. It translates to CASSADPLGETQYF.

The chain has TRBV5-1 and TRBJ1-1, with 9 bases aligning to TRBD1. CDR3 length: 14 residues. The junction had 9 bases not matched to a gene; V was cut back by 8 bases and J by 4 bases. Germline V gene data show CDR1 as SGHRS and CDR2 as YFSETQ. CDR3 sequence reads: CASALQGAGTEAFF. Written as DNA, the CDR3 is TGCGCCAGTGCACTACAGGGGGCTGGCACTGAAGCTTTCTTT.

The chain links TRBV28 to TRBJ2-7, with 11 bases lining up with TRBD2. The CDR3 has 14 amino acids. The V gene end was trimmed by 3 bases and the J gene end by 2 bases; junction bases not matched to a gene: 0. Germline CDR1 reads MDHEN; CDR2 reads SYDVKM. CDR3 in amino acids: CASSLTSGTYEQYF. The DNA for the CDR3 is TGTGCCAGCAGTTTGACTAGCGGGACCTACGAGCAGTACTTC.

This chain connects TRBV10-3 to TRBJ1-4; TRBD1 aligns across 12 bases. J was trimmed by 11 bases and V by 5 bases; bases with no gene match: 6. The CDR3 length is 14 residues. CDR1 is ENHRY, CDR2 SYGVKD, per germline. Written as DNA, the CDR3 is TGTGCCATCAGTTCCCGGGACAGGGGGCCCAAACTGTTTTTT. The encoded protein is CAISSRDRGPKLFF.

This chain connects TRBV9 to TRBJ2-7, with TRBD1 identical over 10 bases. Per germline, CDR1 SGDLS and CDR2 YYNGEE. Trimming cost V 3 bases and J 3 bases; bases outside gene matches: 3. The CDR3 sequence is 14 residues long. DNA of the CDR3: TGTGCCAGCAGCGCCGGGACAGGGGACTACGAGCAGTACTTC. Its protein product is CASSAGTGDYEQYF.

This chain connects TRBV27 to TRBJ1-5; D gene unclear. The CDR3 extends over 12 amino acids. Trimming removed 3 bases from V and 6 bases from J, with 6 bases in between. Germline loops: CDR1 MNHEY, CDR2 SMNVEV (reference sequence). This CDR3 reads CASSFSGQPQHF. CDR3 sequence (DNA): TGTGCCAGCAGTTTCTCAGGTCAGCCCCAGCATTTT.

The rearrangement joins TRBV6-5 to TRBJ2-5; D is unclear. In germline, CDR1 is MNHEY, CDR2 SVGAGI. The CDR3 runs 12 residues. With 5 bases removed from V and 5 bases from J, the gap between germline ends came to 9 bases. For the CDR3, the DNA is TGTGCCAGCAGTCCGGTCGGGGAGACCCAGTACTTC. It translates to CASSPVGETQYF.

The rearrangement uses TRBV9 and TRBJ2-7; 7 bases match TRBD1. CDR1 is SGDLS, CDR2 YYNGEE, per germline. This CDR3 spans 15 amino acids. J gave up 0 bases and V 0 bases, and 3 bases lay outside the gene matches. The CDR3 DNA sequence: TGTGCCAGCAGCGTAGGGGCAGGGGGCTCCTACGAGCAGTACTTC. Translation: CASSVGAGGSYEQYF.

J is TRBJ2-3 and V is TRBV27; 7 bases map to TRBD2. Germline-derived CDR1 and CDR2 are MNHEY and SMNVEV (reference sequence). With 0 bases clipped from V and 2 bases from J, the junction kept 11 bases outside the gene matches. CDR3 size: 18 residues. The CDR3 DNA reads as TGTGCCAGCAGTTTATCGGGGGGGTGGGAGCCCCCCACAGATACGCAGTATTTT. Translated, it gives CASSLSGGWEPPTDTQYF.

The chain uses TRBV27 and TRBJ2-2, with D possibly TRBD2 on 6 matching bases. The CDR3 consists of 15 residues. Germline values: CDR1 MNHEY, CDR2 SMNVEV (reference sequence). V shed 0 bases and J shed 4 bases, with 9 bases lying between them. The CDR3 DNA reads as TGTGCCAGCAGTTTATCCACCGGGGGCACCGGGGAGCTGTTTTTT. It translates to CASSLSTGGTGELFF.

This chain links TRBV7-2 with TRBJ1-5, with TRBD1 matching 9 bases. V shed 5 bases and J 7 bases; nucleotides not matched to a gene: 9. The germline V gene encodes CDR1 SGHTA and CDR2 FQGNSA. The CDR3 covers 15 residues. In DNA form, the CDR3 reads TGTGCCAGCAGCCTCCGGACAGGGGAAGGGCAGCCCCAGCATTTT. Residues: CASSLRTGEGQPQHF.

The genes are TRBV15 and TRBJ2-6, with 9 bases fitting TRBD2. There are 20 residues in the CDR3. The ends lost 0 bases at V and 0 bases at J; junction bases unmatched: 9. Germline lookup yields CDR1 LNHNV and CDR2 YYDKDF (reference sequence). CDR3 loop: CATSRDPPLAGRSGANVLTF. The DNA for the CDR3 is TGTGCCACCAGCAGAGATCCTCCCCTAGCGGGACGCTCTGGGGCCAACGTCCTGACTTTC.